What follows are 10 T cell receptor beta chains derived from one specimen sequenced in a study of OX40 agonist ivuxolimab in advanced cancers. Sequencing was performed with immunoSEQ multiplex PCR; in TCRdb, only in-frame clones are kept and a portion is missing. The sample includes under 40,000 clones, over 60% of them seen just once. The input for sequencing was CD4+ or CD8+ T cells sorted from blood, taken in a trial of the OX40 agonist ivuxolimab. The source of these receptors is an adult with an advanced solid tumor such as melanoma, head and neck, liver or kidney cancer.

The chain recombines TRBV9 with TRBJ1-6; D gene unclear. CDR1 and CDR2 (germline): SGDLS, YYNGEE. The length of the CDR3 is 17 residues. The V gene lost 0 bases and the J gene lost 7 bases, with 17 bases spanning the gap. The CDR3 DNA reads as TGTGCCAGCAGCGTAGAACCAGGCTTATCTCGCAATTCACCCCTCCACTTT. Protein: CASSVEPGLSRNSPLHF.

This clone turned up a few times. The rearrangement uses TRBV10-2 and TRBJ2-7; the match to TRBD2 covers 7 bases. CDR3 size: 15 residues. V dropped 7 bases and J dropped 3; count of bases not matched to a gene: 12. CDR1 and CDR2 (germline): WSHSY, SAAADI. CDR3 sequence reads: CASKFGRESGYEQYF. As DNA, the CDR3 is TGCGCCAGCAAGTTTGGGAGGGAGTCGGGCTACGAGCAGTACTTC.

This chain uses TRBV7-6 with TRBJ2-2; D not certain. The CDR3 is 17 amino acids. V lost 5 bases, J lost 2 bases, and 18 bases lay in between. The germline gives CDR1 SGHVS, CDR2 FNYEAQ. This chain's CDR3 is CASSPREGPHNTGELFF. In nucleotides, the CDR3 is TGTGCCAGCAGCCCAAGGGAAGGACCGCACAACACCGGGGAGCTGTTTTTT.

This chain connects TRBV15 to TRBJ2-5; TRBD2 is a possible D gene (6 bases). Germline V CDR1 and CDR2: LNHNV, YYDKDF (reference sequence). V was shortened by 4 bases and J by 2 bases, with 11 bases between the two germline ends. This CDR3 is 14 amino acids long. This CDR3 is CATSTRTTQETQYF. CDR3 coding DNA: TGTGCCACCAGCACACGGACTACGCAAGAGACCCAGTACTTC.

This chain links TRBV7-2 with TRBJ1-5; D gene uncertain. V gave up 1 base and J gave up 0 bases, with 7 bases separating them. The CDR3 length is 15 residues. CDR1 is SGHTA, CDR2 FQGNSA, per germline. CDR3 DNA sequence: TGTGCCAGCAGCTTAGGACTTAATAGCAATCAGCCCCAGCATTTT. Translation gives CASSLGLNSNQPQHF.

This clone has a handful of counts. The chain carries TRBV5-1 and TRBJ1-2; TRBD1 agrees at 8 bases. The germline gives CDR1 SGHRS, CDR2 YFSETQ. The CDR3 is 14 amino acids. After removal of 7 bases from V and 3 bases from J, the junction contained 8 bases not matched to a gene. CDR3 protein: CASRNRGSDYGYTF. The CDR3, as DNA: TGCGCCAGCCGAAACAGGGGGTCAGACTATGGCTACACCTTC. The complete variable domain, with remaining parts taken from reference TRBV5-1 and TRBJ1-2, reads KAGVTQTPRYLIKTRGQQVTLSCSPISGHRSVSWYQQTPGQGLQFLFEYFSETQRNKGNFPGRFSGRQFSNSRSEMNVSTLELGDSALYLCASRNRGSDYGYTFGSGTRLTVV.

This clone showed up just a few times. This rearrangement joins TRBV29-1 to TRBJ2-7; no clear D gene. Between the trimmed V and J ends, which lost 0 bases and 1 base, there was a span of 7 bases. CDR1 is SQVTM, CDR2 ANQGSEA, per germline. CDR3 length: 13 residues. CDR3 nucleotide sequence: TGCAGCGTTGAAGATTCGGCTTCCTACGAGCAGTACTTC. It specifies CSVEDSASYEQYF.

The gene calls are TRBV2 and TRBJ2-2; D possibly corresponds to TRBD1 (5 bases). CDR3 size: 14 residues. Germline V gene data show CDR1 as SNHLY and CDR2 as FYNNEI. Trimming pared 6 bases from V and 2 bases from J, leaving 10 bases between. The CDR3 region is CASRFTGNTGELFF. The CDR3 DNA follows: TGTGCCAGCAGATTTACAGGAAACACCGGGGAGCTGTTTTTT.

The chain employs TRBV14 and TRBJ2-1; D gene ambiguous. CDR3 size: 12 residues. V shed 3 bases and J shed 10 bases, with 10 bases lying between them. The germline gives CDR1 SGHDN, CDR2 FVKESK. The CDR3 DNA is TGTGCCAGCAGCCACCTTCCTTGGGAGCAGTTCTTC. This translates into CASSHLPWEQFF.

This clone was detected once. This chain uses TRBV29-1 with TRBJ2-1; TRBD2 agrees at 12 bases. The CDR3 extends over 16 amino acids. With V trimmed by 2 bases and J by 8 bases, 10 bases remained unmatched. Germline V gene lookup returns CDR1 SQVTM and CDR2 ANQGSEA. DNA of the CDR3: TGCAGCGTTGAACACGGACTAGCGGGATTTGAGGATGAGCAGTTCTTC. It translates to CSVEHGLAGFEDEQFF.